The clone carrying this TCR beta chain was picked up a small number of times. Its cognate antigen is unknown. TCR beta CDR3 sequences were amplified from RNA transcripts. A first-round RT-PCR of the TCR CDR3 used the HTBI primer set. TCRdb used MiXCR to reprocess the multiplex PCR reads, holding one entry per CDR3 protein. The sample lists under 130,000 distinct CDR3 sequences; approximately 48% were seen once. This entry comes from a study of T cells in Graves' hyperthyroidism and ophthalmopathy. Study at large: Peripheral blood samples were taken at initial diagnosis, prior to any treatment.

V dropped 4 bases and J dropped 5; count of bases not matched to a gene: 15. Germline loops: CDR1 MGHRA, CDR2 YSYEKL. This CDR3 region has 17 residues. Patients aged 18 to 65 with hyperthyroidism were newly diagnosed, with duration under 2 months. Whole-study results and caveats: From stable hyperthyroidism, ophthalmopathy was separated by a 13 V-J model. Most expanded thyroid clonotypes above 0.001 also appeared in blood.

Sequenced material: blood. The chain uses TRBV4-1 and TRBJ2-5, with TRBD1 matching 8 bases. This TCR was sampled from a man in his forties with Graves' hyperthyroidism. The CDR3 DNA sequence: TGCGCCAGCAGCCCACTCCCCAGGGGGCTGGATCGGGAGACCCAGTACTTC. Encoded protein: CASSPLPRGLDRETQYF.